The TCR beta chain under discussion was sequenced for a study of cytomegalovirus exposure and HLA in healthy donors. In the study overall: There were tens of millions of unique TCRs (from HLA-typed donors) in an early data release.

PCR was performed using 60 Vbeta and 13 Jbeta primers. Only in-frame clones appear in the TCRdb table, and some are missing; sequencing was by immunoSEQ multiplex PCR. The sample consists of about 180,000 clones, under 80% of them appearing once. The CDR3 extends over 16 amino acids. Losses at the gene ends were 8 bases for V and 1 base for J; bases not matched to a gene: 9. The germline V gene has CDR1 WSHSY and CDR2 SAAADI. Sequencing used PBMCs. The sequence derives from a woman aged 25 to 39 in good health and CMV-seropositive. The chain carries TRBV10-2 and TRBJ2-1; TRBD1 matches 9 bases. In DNA form, the CDR3 reads TGCGCCAGCGGAAGGACAGGGGATGGGTCCTACAATGAGCAGTTCTTC. It translates to CASGRTGDGSYNEQFF.